These T cell receptor beta chains were read from a single sample in a study of blood T cell repertoires in COVID-19. Libraries were prepared by immunoSEQ multiplex PCR; TCRdb keeps only in-frame clonotypes and omits some of them. The sample consists of about 330,000 clones, around four fifths of them appearing once. The sample consisted of peripheral blood. The origin of the receptors is a woman in her forties or fifties with acute or convalescent COVID-19. The CDR3 runs from the conserved cysteine through the conserved F or W. D genes are given only for firm matches. Clone size is given for some rows only: seen once, a few or many times, or a class if the clone is expanded.

d_call j_call v_call clone_size cdr3_aa cdr3_nt
. TRBJ1-2 TRBV30 . CAWRGLAYGYTF TGTGCCTGGAGGGGCTTGGCCTATGGCTACACCTTC
TRBD1 TRBJ1-1 TRBV4-1 . CASSRGQVDTEAFF TGCGCCAGCAGCCGCGGACAGGTCGACACTGAAGCTTTCTTT
. TRBJ2-3 TRBV5-1 . CASSLARGDTDTQYF TGCGCCAGCAGCTTGGCCAGAGGCGACACAGATACGCAGTATTTT
. TRBJ2-5 TRBV5-6 . CASSLGRLEGGETQYF TGTGCCAGCAGCTTGGGGCGCTTGGAAGGAGGCGAGACCCAGTACTTC
TRBD2 TRBJ2-5 TRBV29-1 . CSLSRGSQETQYF TGCAGCCTGTCTCGCGGGAGTCAAGAGACCCAGTACTTC
TRBD1 TRBJ1-6 TRBV29-1 . CSVPGQGGSPLHF TGCAGCGTTCCGGGACAGGGAGGTTCACCCCTCCACTTT
. TRBJ1-5 TRBV6-6 . CASSTPGGVIQPQHF TGTGCCAGCAGTACCCCCGGGGGGGTAATTCAGCCCCAGCATTTT
. TRBJ2-1 TRBV7-9 many CASSPGRDNNEQFF TGTGCCAGCAGCCCCGGACGGGATAACAATGAGCAGTTCTTC
TRBD1 TRBJ1-1 TRBV29-1 . CSGTRTGGTEAFF TGCAGCGGTACCCGGACAGGGGGCACTGAAGCTTTCTTT
TRBD1 TRBJ1-1 TRBV11-1 . CASSLDRGTEAFF TGTGCCAGCAGCCTAGACAGGGGCACTGAAGCTTTCTTT
. TRBJ2-7 TRBV7-9 . CASSLGGANLSYEQYF TGTGCCAGCAGCTTAGGGGGAGCGAACCTCTCCTACGAGCAGTACTTC
TRBD1 TRBJ1-3 TRBV6-6 few CASSYKTGDSGNTIYF TGTGCCAGCAGCTATAAGACAGGGGACTCTGGAAACACCATATATTTT
. TRBJ1-2 TRBV7-2 once CASNQGPSYGYTF TGTGCCAGCAACCAGGGGCCCAGCTATGGCTACACCTTC
. TRBJ2-7 TRBV30 . CAWSPQDTSQYF TGTGCCTGGAGTCCTCAGGATACGAGCCAGTACTTC
TRBD1 TRBJ1-1 TRBV14 . CASSINRDSTEAFF TGTGCCAGCAGCATTAATCGGGACAGCACTGAAGCTTTCTTT
TRBD2 TRBJ2-5 TRBV14 . CASSQGLTSGRDTWYQETQYF TGTGCCAGCAGCCAAGGACTGACTAGCGGGAGGGATACTTGGTACCAAGAGACCCAGTACTTC
. TRBJ1-1 TRBV2 . CASTPESGGTEAFF TGTGCCAGCACTCCGGAATCCGGCGGGACTGAAGCTTTCTTT
TRBD2 TRBJ2-2 TRBV4-3 once CASSPGLADYTGELFF TGCGCCAGCAGCCCGGGACTAGCGGACTACACCGGGGAGCTGTTTTTT
. TRBJ1-2 TRBV9 . CASSGADYGYTF TGTGCCAGCAGCGGAGCCGACTATGGCTACACCTTC
. TRBJ2-2 TRBV19 . CASTPSSAWGPGGFTGELFF TGTGCCAGTACCCCGTCTAGCGCCTGGGGGCCGGGAGGTTTCACCGGGGAGCTGTTTTTT
. TRBJ1-1 TRBV7-2 few CASSLWWQRSTEAFF TGTGCCAGCAGCTTATGGTGGCAGCGTTCCACTGAAGCTTTCTTT
TRBD1 TRBJ2-1 TRBV5-1 . CASSFLTGGNEQFF TGCGCCAGCAGCTTCTTGACAGGGGGCAATGAGCAGTTCTTC
TRBD1 TRBJ1-1 TRBV6-5 . CASSYPGQGNTEAFF TGTGCCAGCAGTTACCCGGGACAGGGTAACACTGAAGCTTTCTTT
TRBD2 TRBJ2-7 TRBV6-6 . CASSKTSGRTHEQYF TGTGCCAGCAGTAAGACTAGCGGGAGGACCCACGAGCAGTACTTC
. TRBJ2-3 TRBV19 once CASSVRFTDTQYF TGTGCCAGTAGTGTCAGGTTCACAGATACGCAGTATTTT
. TRBJ1-1 TRBV6-5 . CASSYSVSRAEAFF TGTGCCAGCAGTTACTCGGTATCACGGGCTGAAGCTTTCTTT
. TRBJ2-2 TRBV18 . CASSPRQGQIGGELFF TGTGCCAGCTCACCACGACAAGGACAGATCGGCGGGGAGCTGTTTTTT
. TRBJ1-3 TRBV11-2 . CASSSHQGHSGNTIYF TGTGCCAGCAGCTCGCATCAGGGACACTCTGGAAACACCATATATTTT
. TRBJ1-5 TRBV2 . CASSERRPVNQPQHF TGTGCCAGCAGTGAAAGGAGGCCAGTCAATCAGCCCCAGCATTTT
. TRBJ1-3 TRBV4-1 once CASTPNSLSSGNTIYF TGCGCCAGCACCCCAAATTCCCTGAGCTCTGGAAACACCATATATTTT
. TRBJ1-4 TRBV4-3 . CASSQDWRAGNEKLFF TGCGCCAGCAGCCAAGATTGGAGGGCGGGTAATGAAAAACTGTTTTTT
. TRBJ1-1 TRBV12-3/TRBV12-4 . CASRRAGNTEAFF TGTGCCAGCAGGAGAGCAGGGAACACTGAAGCTTTCTTT
. TRBJ2-1 TRBV30 . CAWSSAGNEQFF TGTGCCTGGAGTTCAGCGGGCAATGAGCAGTTCTTC
. TRBJ2-1 TRBV18 . CASSPRQASYNEQFF TGTGCCAGCTCACCTAGACAGGCTTCCTACAATGAGCAGTTCTTC
. TRBJ2-7 TRBV10-3 . CAISEKGGLSYEQYF TGTGCCATCAGTGAAAAGGGGGGGCTGAGCTACGAGCAGTACTTC
TRBD1 TRBJ1-1 TRBV11-3 . CASSFRDRRILNTEAFF TGTGCCAGCAGCTTTAGGGACAGGAGGATTTTAAACACTGAAGCTTTCTTT
TRBD1 TRBJ2-6 TRBV28 . CASVQTGAGANVLTF TGTGCCAGCGTCCAAACAGGGGCTGGGGCCAACGTCCTGACTTTC
. TRBJ1-1 TRBV3-1/TRBV3-2 . CASSPIGQTRGTEAFF TGTGCCAGCAGCCCCATCGGACAAACGAGAGGCACTGAAGCTTTCTTT
. TRBJ2-1 TRBV6-5 once CASRFGLFNEQFF TGTGCCAGCAGATTCGGACTCTTTAATGAGCAGTTCTTC
TRBD1 TRBJ2-7 TRBV11-3 . CASSARTGGEQYF TGTGCCAGCAGCGCTCGGACAGGGGGCGAGCAGTACTTC
TRBD1 TRBJ1-2 TRBV29-1 . CSAHPGTGYGYTF TGCAGCGCCCACCCCGGGACAGGTTATGGCTACACCTTC
. TRBJ2-3 TRBV24-1 few CATRVAVGDTQYF TGTGCCACCAGGGTGGCGGTTGGGGATACGCAGTATTTT
. TRBJ1-4 TRBV5-6 . CASSGDGAGEKLFF TGTGCCAGCAGCGGCGATGGGGCAGGGGAAAAACTGTTTTTT
TRBD1 TRBJ1-1 TRBV30 . CALTGISVKAFF TGTGCCCTGACAGGGATCTCCGTAAAAGCTTTCTTT
TRBD2 TRBJ2-5 TRBV5-1 . CASSMVAGRETQYF TGCGCCAGCAGCATGGTAGCGGGGAGAGAGACCCAGTACTTC
. TRBJ1-1 TRBV29-1 . CSAKGGPRTEAFF TGCAGCGCCAAGGGGGGGCCTCGCACTGAAGCTTTCTTT
. TRBJ2-3 TRBV20-1 few CSAELSDTQYF TGCAGTGCTGAGTTGTCAGATACGCAGTATTTT
TRBD1 TRBJ2-2 TRBV9 . CAGQGAKTGELFF TGTGCCGGACAGGGGGCAAAGACCGGGGAGCTGTTTTTT
TRBD1 TRBJ1-3 TRBV18 . CASSPNGQGAGNTIYF TGTGCCAGCTCCCCTAACGGACAGGGGGCTGGAAACACCATATATTTT
. TRBJ1-1 TRBV9 . CASSVSSGIDTEAFF TGTGCCAGCAGCGTATCGTCAGGGATTGACACTGAAGCTTTCTTT
TRBD2 TRBJ2-3 TRBV6-6 once CASSGGSTQYF TGTGCCAGCAGTGGCGGGAGTACGCAGTATTTT
TRBD1 TRBJ1-2 TRBV4-2 once CASSQSDRGTNYGYTF TGTGCCAGCAGCCAATCCGACAGGGGGACTAACTATGGCTACACCTTC
TRBD2 TRBJ2-1 TRBV11-2 . CASSLEVEAAGDTEQFF TGTGCCAGCAGCTTAGAGGTTGAGGCAGCGGGGGATACGGAGCAGTTCTTC
. TRBJ1-1 TRBV5-5 . CASSLDSWNTEAFF TGTGCCAGCAGCTTGGACAGCTGGAACACTGAAGCTTTCTTT
. TRBJ1-2 TRBV28 few CASSLPAAGAGGYTF TGTGCCAGCAGTCTACCAGCGGCGGGGGCGGGAGGCTACACCTTC
. TRBJ1-1 TRBV7-8 . CASSQKWGQNTEAFF TGTGCCAGCAGCCAAAAATGGGGCCAGAACACTGAAGCTTTCTTT
. TRBJ1-1 TRBV10-3 . CAISESAGRRNTEAFF TGTGCCATCAGTGAGTCCGCGGGCAGGAGGAACACTGAAGCTTTCTTT
. TRBJ1-1 TRBV19 . CASSMMGGAGNTEAFF TGTGCCAGTAGTATGATGGGGGGGGCAGGGAACACTGAAGCTTTCTTT
. TRBJ1-2 TRBV2 . CASNPGGGIYGYTF TGTGCCAGCAATCCCGGGGGGGGGATCTATGGCTACACCTTC
. TRBJ2-7 TRBV6-5 . CASSPQTALSYEQYF TGTGCCAGCAGCCCCCAGACAGCGTTATCCTACGAGCAGTACTTC